This TCR beta chain derives from a study of cytomegalovirus exposure and HLA in healthy donors. PCR was performed using 60 Vbeta and 13 Jbeta primers. Measured with immunoSEQ multiplex PCR; TCRdb has only the in-frame clones, and not every one. This table holds some 150,000 clones, around four fifths found once. About this clone itself: Its antigen is undetermined.

The study, taken as a whole, reports: Further analysis, carried out later, found HLA-associated TCR beta chains more clonally expanded than equally common other chains. A later analysis revealed that TCR association rates differed between HLA loci, peaking at DRB1 and bottoming out at HLA-C. Overall, about 160 TCR beta chains were annotated as cytomegalovirus-associated.

With 6 bases removed from V and 9 bases from J, the gap between germline ends came to 12 bases. The CDR3 has 12 amino acids. The germline gives CDR1 MDHEN, CDR2 SYDVKM. Input material: PBMCs. The chain joins TRBV28 to TRBJ1-5, with a tentative D call TRBD1 (5 bases). The TCR originated in a man in his forties or fifties in good health and CMV-seronegative. The CDR3: CASRNGGGPQHF. The CDR3, as DNA: TGTGCCAGCAGGAACGGGGGGGGGCCCCAGCATTTT.